This TCR beta chain is drawn from a study of blood T cell repertoires in COVID-19. Background on the study: Whether acute or convalescent, the COVID-19 samples came from the United States, Italy and Spain.

Measured with immunoSEQ multiplex PCR; TCRdb has only the in-frame clones, and not every one. The data hold 250,000 to 350,000 clones, with over 75% observed a single time. Participants were aged roughly 18 to 89 years from some 24 US areas. Two negative PCRs, clearance, or symptom resolution characterized the recovered Cohort 3 donors. CDR3 length equals 12 residues. CDR1 is GTSNPN and CDR2 is SVGIG in the germline V gene (reference sequence). V was trimmed by 2 bases and J by 5 bases, leaving 10 bases between them. Sequencing was performed on PBMCs or T cells enriched from blood (not recorded which). This receptor was identified in a woman in her 30s who had recovered from COVID-19. V and J are TRBV30 and TRBJ2-7; D may be TRBD1 (6 bases). The chain's CDR3 is CAWSPRTDEQYF. In nucleotides, the CDR3 is TGTGCCTGGAGTCCTCGGACAGACGAGCAGTACTTC.